Listed here is a single T cell receptor (beta chain). The CDR3 extends over 15 amino acids. Germline V gives CDR1 SGHVT, CDR2 SQSDAQ. This sample was included in a study of immune characterization of retroperitoneal liposarcoma. TCRdb reprocessed the PCR reads with MiXCR, giving one entry per CDR3 protein. The data contain around 20,000 distinct CDR3 sequences, 37% of them seen just once; the ten biggest clones take up 6.5% to 9%. This sequence originates from a male donor with retroperitoneal liposarcoma. The chain uses TRBV7-4 and TRBJ2-1; TRBD1 or TRBD2 may be the D gene (6 bases each). Judging by the DNA end, TRBJ2-7 fits better; the J call may be wrong. Sequenced material: blood. The CDR3 DNA reads TGTGCCAGCAGCTTCGACCCCGGGGGCTTGAACGAGCAGTACTTC. Encoded protein: CASSFDPGGLNEQYF.